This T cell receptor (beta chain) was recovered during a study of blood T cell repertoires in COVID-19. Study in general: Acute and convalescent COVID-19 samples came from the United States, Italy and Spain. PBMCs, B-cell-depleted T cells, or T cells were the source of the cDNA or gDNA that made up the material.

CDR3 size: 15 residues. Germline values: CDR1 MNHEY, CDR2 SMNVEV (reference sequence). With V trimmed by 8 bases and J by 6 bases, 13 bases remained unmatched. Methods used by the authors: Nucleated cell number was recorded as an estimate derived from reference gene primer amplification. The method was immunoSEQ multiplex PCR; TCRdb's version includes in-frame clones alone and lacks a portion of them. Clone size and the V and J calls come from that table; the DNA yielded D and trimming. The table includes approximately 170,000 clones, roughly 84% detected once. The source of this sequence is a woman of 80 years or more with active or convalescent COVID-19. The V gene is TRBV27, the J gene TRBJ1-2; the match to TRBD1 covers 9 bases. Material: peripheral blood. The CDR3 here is CASSRTTGGWDGYTF. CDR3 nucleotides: TGTGCCAGCTCCCGCACCACAGGGGGCTGGGATGGCTACACCTTC.